These 30 T cell receptor beta chains were sequenced from one sample in a study of post-analysis software for immune sequencing data. The antigens of these receptors remain unknown. Prepared TCR beta cDNA libraries contained unique molecular identifiers. One entry per CDR3 protein, called by TCRdb with MiXCR from the PCR reads. The table has 750,000 to 900,000 distinct CDR3 sequences, around 45% seen once. General observations from the study: When patients were compared with controls, 5 or 6 TRBV segments were more frequent, TRBV5-6, TRBV5-1 and TRBV20-1 among them.

The sequenced sample consisted of blood. Receptor source: a girl aged 5-17 years with multiple sclerosis.

The chain couples TRBV2 to TRBJ2-7; either TRBD1 or TRBD2 may fit D (5 bases each). Trimming pared 8 bases from V and 7 bases from J, leaving 21 bases between. CDR1 SNHLY and CDR2 FYNNEI come from the germline V gene. The CDR3 consists of 14 residues. The CDR3 protein is CASGRSGRDEEQYF. CDR3 sequence (DNA): TGTGCCAGCGGCAGGAGCGGCAGGGACGAGGAGCAGTACTTC.

The chain is built from TRBV15 and TRBJ2-1, with 7 bases matching TRBD2. From germline, CDR1 is LNHNV and CDR2 YYDKDF (reference sequence). This CDR3 comprises 15 residues. With V trimmed by 8 bases and J by 4 bases, 11 bases remained unmatched. The CDR3 sequence is CATSNAGLVYNEQFF. As DNA, the CDR3 is TGTGCCACCTCGAACGCTGGACTAGTTTACAATGAGCAGTTCTTC.

There are a few counts of this clonotype. This chain connects TRBV11-2 to TRBJ2-1; no clear D. Germline V gene sequence: CDR1 SGHAT, CDR2 FQNNGV. The CDR3 covers 15 residues. Trimming pared 5 bases from V and 4 bases from J, leaving 15 bases between. The DNA for the CDR3 is TGTGCCAGCAGCCCCGCATGGAGCTCATACAATGAGCAGTTCTTC. Amino acid sequence: CASSPAWSSYNEQFF.

A remark on this clonotype: The junction and the germline gene differ at one end; a read error may be behind it. The chain uses TRBV6-4 and TRBJ2-3; 10 positions match TRBD2. Germline V gives CDR1 MRHNA, CDR2 SNTAGT. The CDR3 runs to 17 residues. CDR3 loop: CASSDSPSGSYTGTQYF. CDR3 in DNA: TGTGCCAGCAGTGACTCGCCTAGCGGGAGTTACACAGGTACGCAGTATTTT.

This chain links TRBV4-3 with TRBJ2-3; D uncertain. This CDR3 spans 18 amino acids. Trimming removed 0 bases at V and 1 base at J, with 17 bases between. Looked up from germline, CDR1 is LGHNA and CDR2 is YSLEER. In DNA, the CDR3 is TGCGCCAGCAGCCAAGATGCCCCTATGGGCGGCGGCACAGATACGCAGTATTTT. Its translation: CASSQDAPMGGGTDTQYF.

The rearrangement joins TRBV5-6 to TRBJ2-5, with D perhaps TRBD2 (7 bases). The ends were cut back, 2 bases at V and 2 bases at J, with 13 bases in the middle. The CDR3 runs 15 residues. Germline assignment: CDR1 SGHDT and CDR2 YYEEEE. CDR3 sequence: CASSLQGGLQETQYF. The CDR3 DNA is TGTGCCAGCAGCTTACAGGGAGGGTTACAAGAGACCCAGTACTTC.

The CDR3 protein is CASSLKLSIQYF. The CDR3 coding sequence is TGTGCCAGCAGTTTAAAGTTAAGCATTCAGTACTTC. V and J are TRBV12-3 or TRBV12-4 and TRBJ2-4; D remains unclear. The length of the CDR3 is 12 residues. V lost 2 bases and J 9 bases, leaving 8 bases between the germline ends.

V gene TRBV6-2 or TRBV6-3 combines with J gene TRBJ2-7; 7 nucleotides agree with TRBD2. Trimming cost V 4 bases and J 3 bases; bases outside gene matches: 9. Germline V gene sequence: CDR1 MNHEY, CDR2 SVGEGT. The CDR3 runs 15 residues. CDR3 loop: CASSLAGTTYYEQYF. CDR3 nucleotides: TGTGCCAGCAGTTTAGCCGGGACTACTTACTACGAGCAGTACTTC.

For the CDR3, the DNA is TGTGCCAGCAGCCCTAGCAGTAGGGCAGGAAATGAGCAGTACTTC. This codes for CASSPSSRAGNEQYF. The chain carries TRBV13 and TRBJ2-5; tentative D call: TRBD2 (5 bases). Trimming pared 5 bases from V and 11 bases from J, leaving 24 bases between. The CDR3 loop spans 15 amino acids. CDR1 PRHDT and CDR2 FYEKMQ come from the germline V gene (reference sequence). The full variable domain, its missing parts supplied by reference TRBV13 and TRBJ2-5, is AAGVIQSPRHLIKEKRETATLKCYPIPRHDTVYWYQQGPGQDPQFLISFYEKMQSDKGSIPDRFSAQQFSDYHSELNMSSLELGDSALYFCASSPSSRAGNEQYFGPGTRLLVL.

The rearrangement links TRBV10-3 to TRBJ2-4, with D perhaps TRBD2 (5 bases). Germline V CDR1 and CDR2: ENHRY, SYGVKD. The CDR3 sequence is 13 residues long. V lost 0 bases to trimming and J lost 12 bases, with 12 bases between them. For the CDR3, the DNA is TGTGCCATCAGTGAGTCGGGTGGGAGAAATCAGTACTTC. This encodes CAISESGGRNQYF.

The chain employs TRBV9 and TRBJ2-1, with unresolved D. Germline values: CDR1 SGDLS, CDR2 YYNGEE. Deletions cut 1 base from V and 5 bases from J, with 10 bases between. This CDR3 is 14 amino acids long. The CDR3 sequence: CASSVRSRNNEQFF. The CDR3 DNA reads as TGTGCCAGCAGCGTAAGGTCCAGAAACAATGAGCAGTTCTTC.

In this sample, this clonotype turned up a few times. The gene calls are TRBV2 and TRBJ1-2; tentative D call: TRBD1 (6 bases). Trimming removed 2 bases from V and 7 bases from J, with 11 bases in between. The CDR3 has 13 residues. Germline V gene data show CDR1 as SNHLY and CDR2 as FYNNEI. CDR3: CASSERGGLGYTF. CDR3 nucleotides: TGTGCCAGCAGTGAACGGGGGGGGCTTGGCTACACCTTC.

The chain's CDR3 is CASSPAFVRNGNQPQHF. For the CDR3, the DNA is TGTGCCAGCAGCCCTGCATTTGTCAGGAACGGGAATCAGCCCCAGCATTTT. The V call is TRBV7-2, the J call TRBJ1-5, with D unclear. The CDR3 is 17 residues long. Trimming took 5 bases from V and 4 from J, leaving 21 bases between them. Germline V lookup: CDR1 SGHTA, CDR2 FQGNSA.

The chain combines TRBV4-3 with TRBJ2-1; 8 bases fit TRBD2. Germline trimming cut 1 base from V and 9 bases from J; bases unmatched to any gene: 26. Per germline, CDR1 LGHNA and CDR2 YSLEER. The CDR3 runs 21 residues. The CDR3 reads CASSQVLIIPGGAGGKVEQFF. The CDR3 nucleotides read TGCGCCAGCAGCCAAGTGTTGATAATCCCTGGGGGCGCGGGAGGAAAGGTTGAGCAGTTCTTC.

This rearrangement joins TRBV2 to TRBJ1-2, with D perhaps TRBD1 (6 bases). The CDR3 has 15 amino acids. CDR1 and CDR2 from the germline V gene are SNHLY and FYNNEI. V gave up 3 bases and J gave up 8 bases, with 19 bases separating them. The CDR3: CASSEDSVPVWGYTF. For the CDR3, the DNA is TGTGCCAGCAGTGAGGACAGTGTTCCGGTGTGGGGCTACACCTTC.

This clonotype was counted a few times. The chain combines TRBV20-1 with TRBJ2-7, with 12 positions matching TRBD2. Germline V lookup: CDR1 DFQATT, CDR2 SNEGSKA (reference sequence). There are 16 residues in the CDR3. The trim removed 0 bases at V and 5 bases at J, leaving 8 bases unmatched. The CDR3 DNA reads as TGCAGTGCTAGAGAACAGACTAGCGGGAGCTTCCACGAGCAGTACTTC. Its translation is CSAREQTSGSFHEQYF.

The chain uses TRBV12-3 or TRBV12-4 and TRBJ2-1; 9 nucleotides match TRBD2. The CDR3 covers 15 residues. The trim removed 8 bases at V and 1 base at J, leaving 6 bases unmatched. The CDR3 DNA reads TGTGCCAGCCACCATAGCGGGAGTTCCTACAATGAGCAGTTCTTC. It is translated as CASHHSGSSYNEQFF.

This clonotype occurred a few times. The gene calls are TRBV10-3 and TRBJ2-7, with 7 nucleotides matching TRBD2. The CDR3 spans 19 residues. Germline V CDR1 and CDR2: ENHRY, SYGVKD. J gave up 3 bases and V 6 bases, and 23 bases lay outside the gene matches. The CDR3 nucleotides read TGTGCCATCAGCCAAACCTCTAGCGGCCCCTTCGGGCGGTACTACGAGCAGTACTTC. It encodes CAISQTSSGPFGRYYEQYF.

The chain has TRBV7-3 and TRBJ2-7; D possibly matches TRBD1 or TRBD2 (6 bases each). CDR3 size: 15 residues. CDR1 SGHTA and CDR2 FQGTGA come from the germline V gene. The V and J ends lost 2 bases and 4 bases respectively, with 15 bases between them. This CDR3 reads CASSLWPGAGYEQYF. CDR3 bases: TGTGCCAGCAGCTTATGGCCGGGGGCGGGATACGAGCAGTACTTC.

At least ten counts were recorded for this clonotype. This may arise from a read error, as a much more abundant clone is one base away. V and J are TRBV11-1 and TRBJ2-7, with D perhaps TRBD1 (5 bases). The V gene lost 0 bases and the J gene lost 4 bases, with 7 bases spanning the gap. This CDR3 has 13 amino acids. CDR1 is SGHAT, CDR2 FQDESV, per germline (reference sequence). The CDR3 protein is CASSLAGRYEQYF. In nucleotides, the CDR3 is TGTGCCAGCAGCTTAGCGGGGCGTTACGAGCAGTACTTC.

The chain carries TRBV5-5 and TRBJ2-1, with TRBD2 matching 9 bases. CDR1 and CDR2 (germline): SGHKS, YYEKEE (reference sequence). V was clipped by 3 bases and J by 6 bases; unmatched bases: 22. The length of the CDR3 is 20 residues. CDR3 sequence reads: CASSSQVAGVASVGSNEQFF. DNA of the CDR3: TGTGCCAGCAGCTCCCAGGTAGCGGGAGTCGCGTCGGTTGGGTCCAATGAGCAGTTCTTC.

The chain recombines TRBV20-1 with TRBJ2-5; a weak D match, TRBD2 (7 bases). Trimming cost V 0 bases and J 11 bases, with 31 bases left between them. The CDR3 length is 18 residues. Germline values: CDR1 DFQATT, CDR2 SNEGSKA (reference sequence). The CDR3 sequence is CSARDLIGTTSGVNEQYF. CDR3 nucleotides: TGCAGTGCTAGAGACCTGATAGGGACTACCTCAGGGGTCAATGAGCAGTACTTC.

The genes are TRBV29-1 and TRBJ2-1; maybe TRBD1 (5 bases). This CDR3 region has 16 residues. Looked up from germline, CDR1 is SQVTM and CDR2 is ANQGSEA. The V and J ends lost 0 bases and 8 bases respectively, with 20 bases between them. Here the CDR3 reads CSVEDADTLVGDEQFF. DNA for the CDR3: TGCAGCGTTGAAGACGCGGACACACTGGTCGGCGATGAGCAGTTCTTC.

V usage is TRBV5-1 and J usage is TRBJ2-1; TRBD2 matches at 8 bases. Germline V lookup: CDR1 SGHRS, CDR2 YFSETQ. The CDR3 loop spans 15 amino acids. With 2 bases clipped from V and 2 bases from J, the junction kept 3 bases outside the gene matches. CDR3 in DNA: TGCGCCAGCAGCTTCACTAGCGGACCCTACAATGAGCAGTTCTTC. Amino acid sequence: CASSFTSGPYNEQFF.

Concerning this clonotype: Being one base from a much bigger clone, this may be a read error. The chain recombines TRBV24-1 with TRBJ2-7; D is unresolved. The J call may not be correct, given that the DNA end is closer to TRBJ2-4. Germline CDR1 KGHDR, CDR2 SFDVKD. CDR3 length equals 14 residues. CDR3 protein: CATSDRRIANIQYF. For the CDR3, the DNA is TGTGCCACCAGTGACCGTCGGATAGCTAACATTCAGTACTTC.

This chain connects TRBV12-3 or TRBV12-4 to TRBJ2-5; TRBD2 aligns across 11 bases. J was trimmed by 4 bases and V by 6 bases; bases with no gene match: 4. The CDR3 runs 14 residues. The CDR3 coding sequence is TGTGCCAGCAGGCTACTAGCGGGAGTAGAGACCCAGTACTTC. It yields the protein CASRLLAGVETQYF.

This chain connects TRBV27 to TRBJ2-1; perhaps TRBD2 as D (6 bases). Germline CDR1 and CDR2: MNHEY and SMNVEV (reference sequence). The CDR3 totals 14 residues. With 8 bases removed from V and 5 bases from J, the gap between germline ends came to 16 bases. Written as DNA, the CDR3 is TGTGCCAGCCACCGGGACTCCAACGACAATGAGCAGTTCTTC. This encodes CASHRDSNDNEQFF.

The table lists this clonotype with a few counts. This chain connects TRBV29-1 to TRBJ2-1; 10 bases line up with TRBD2. The J segment lost 5 bases and the V segment lost 4 bases, leaving 2 bases of the junction unmatched. The CDR3 has 13 residues. Per germline, CDR1 SQVTM and CDR2 ANQGSEA. In nucleotides, the CDR3 is TGCAGCGTTGGACTAGCGGGTGACAATGAGCAGTTCTTC. The encoded protein is CSVGLAGDNEQFF.

This clonotype showed up just once. The gene calls are TRBV6-6 and TRBJ1-3; no clear D. The CDR3 is 14 amino acids. Trimming took off 5 bases at V and 1 base at J, with 9 bases between the two ends. Germline loops: CDR1 MNHNY, CDR2 SVGAGI (reference sequence). CDR3: CASSDTKSGNTIYF. The CDR3 coding sequence is TGTGCCAGCAGTGACACCAAATCTGGAAACACCATATATTTT.

On this clonotype itself: Its ends do not fully match the called genes, so a read error is possible. The chain links TRBV20-1 to TRBJ2-3; D is undetermined. This CDR3 contains 18 residues. Germline lookup yields CDR1 DFQATT and CDR2 SNEGSKA (reference sequence). CDR3 nucleotides: TGCAGTGCTGGAGATATCTCCCAGGCGGCTAGAACAACAGATACGCAGTATTTT. Protein sequence: CSAGDISQAARTTDTQYF.